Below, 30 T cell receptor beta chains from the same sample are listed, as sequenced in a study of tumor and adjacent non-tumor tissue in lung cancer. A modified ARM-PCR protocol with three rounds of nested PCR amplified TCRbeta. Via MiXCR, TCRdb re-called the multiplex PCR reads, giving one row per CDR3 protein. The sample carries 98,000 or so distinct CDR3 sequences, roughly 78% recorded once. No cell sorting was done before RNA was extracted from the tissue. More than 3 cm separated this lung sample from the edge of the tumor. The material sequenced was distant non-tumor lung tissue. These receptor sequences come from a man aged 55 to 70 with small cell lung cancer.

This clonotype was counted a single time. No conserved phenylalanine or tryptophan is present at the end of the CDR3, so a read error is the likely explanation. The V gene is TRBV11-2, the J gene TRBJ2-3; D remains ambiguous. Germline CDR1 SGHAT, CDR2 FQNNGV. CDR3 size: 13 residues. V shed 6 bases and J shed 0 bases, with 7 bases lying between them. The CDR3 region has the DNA TGTGCCAGCAGTTTCATTAGCACAGATACGCAGTATATT. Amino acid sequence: CASSFISTDTQYI.

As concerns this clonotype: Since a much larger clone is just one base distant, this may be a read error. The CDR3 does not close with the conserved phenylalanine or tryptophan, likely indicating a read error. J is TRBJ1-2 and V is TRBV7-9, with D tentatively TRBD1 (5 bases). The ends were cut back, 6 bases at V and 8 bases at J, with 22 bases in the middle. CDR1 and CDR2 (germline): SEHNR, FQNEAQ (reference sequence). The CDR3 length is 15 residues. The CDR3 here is CASRPGTRVEGGYTI. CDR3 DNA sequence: TGTGCCAGCAGACCTGGGACCAGGGTAGAAGGAGGCTACACCATC.

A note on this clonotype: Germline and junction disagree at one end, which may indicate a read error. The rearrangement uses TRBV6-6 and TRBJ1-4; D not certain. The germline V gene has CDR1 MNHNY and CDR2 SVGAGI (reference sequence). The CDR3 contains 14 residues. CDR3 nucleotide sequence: TGTACCAGCAGCCACAGTACAACTAATGAAAGACTGTTTTTT. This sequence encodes CTSSHSTTNERLFF.

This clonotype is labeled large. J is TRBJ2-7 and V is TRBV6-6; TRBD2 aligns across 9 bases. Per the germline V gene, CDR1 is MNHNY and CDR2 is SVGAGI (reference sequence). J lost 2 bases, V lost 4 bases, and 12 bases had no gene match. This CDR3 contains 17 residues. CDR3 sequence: CASSSLDLAGDTYEQYF. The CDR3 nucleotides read TGTGCCAGCAGTTCACTCGATTTAGCGGGAGACACCTACGAGCAGTACTTC.

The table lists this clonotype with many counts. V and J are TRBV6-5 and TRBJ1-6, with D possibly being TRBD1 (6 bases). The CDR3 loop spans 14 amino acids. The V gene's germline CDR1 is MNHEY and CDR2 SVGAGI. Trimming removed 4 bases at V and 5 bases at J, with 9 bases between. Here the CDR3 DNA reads TGTGCCAGCAGTTCGGGACAAAATAATTCACCCCTCCACTTT. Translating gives CASSSGQNNSPLHF.

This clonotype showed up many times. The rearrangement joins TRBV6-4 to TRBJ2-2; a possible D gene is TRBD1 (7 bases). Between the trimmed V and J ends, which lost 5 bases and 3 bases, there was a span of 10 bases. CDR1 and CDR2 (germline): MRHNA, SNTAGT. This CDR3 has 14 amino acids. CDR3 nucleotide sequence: TGTGCCAGCAGTCCCAGGGGGGACACCGGGGAGCTGTTTTTT. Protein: CASSPRGDTGELFF.

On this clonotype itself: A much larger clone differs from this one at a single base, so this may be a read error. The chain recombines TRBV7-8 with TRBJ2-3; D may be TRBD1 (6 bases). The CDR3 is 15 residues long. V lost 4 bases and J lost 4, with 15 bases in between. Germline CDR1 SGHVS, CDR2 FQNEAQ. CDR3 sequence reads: CASSSGQERADTQYF. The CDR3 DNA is TGTGCCAGCAGCTCGGGACAAGAAAGGGCAGATACGCAGTATTTT. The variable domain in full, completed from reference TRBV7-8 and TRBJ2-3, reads GAGVSQSPRYKVAKRGQDVALRCDPISGHVSLFWYQQALGQGPEFLTYFQNEAQLDKSGLPSDRFFAERPEGSVSTLKIQRTQQEDSAVYLCASSSGQERADTQYFGPGTRLTVL.

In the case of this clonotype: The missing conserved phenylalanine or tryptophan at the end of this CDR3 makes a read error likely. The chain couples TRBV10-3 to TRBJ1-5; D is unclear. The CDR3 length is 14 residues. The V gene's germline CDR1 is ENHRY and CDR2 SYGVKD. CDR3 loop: CAISESEGHQPQHL. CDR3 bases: TGTGCTATCAGTGAGTCAGAGGGCCATCAGCCCCAGCATTTA.

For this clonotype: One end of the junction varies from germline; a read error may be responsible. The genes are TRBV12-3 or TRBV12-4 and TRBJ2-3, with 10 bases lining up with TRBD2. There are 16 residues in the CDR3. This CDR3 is CASITRTSGSTDTQYF. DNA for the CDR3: TGTGCCAGCATTACGAGGACTAGCGGAAGCACAGACACGCAGTATTTT.

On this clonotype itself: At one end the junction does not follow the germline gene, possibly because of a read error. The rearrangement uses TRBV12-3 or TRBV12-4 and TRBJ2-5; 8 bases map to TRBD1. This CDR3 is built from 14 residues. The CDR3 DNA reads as TGTGCCTGCAGTTCAAAGGACAGGGAAGAGACCCAGTACTTC. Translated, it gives CACSSKDREETQYF.

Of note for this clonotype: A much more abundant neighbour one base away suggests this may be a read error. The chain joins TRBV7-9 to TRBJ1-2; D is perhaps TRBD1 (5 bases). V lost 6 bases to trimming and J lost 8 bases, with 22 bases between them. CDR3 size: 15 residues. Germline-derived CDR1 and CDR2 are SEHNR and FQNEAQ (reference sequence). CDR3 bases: TGTGCCAGCAGACCTGGGACCAGTGTAGAAGGAGGCTACACCTTC. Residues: CASRPGTSVEGGYTF.

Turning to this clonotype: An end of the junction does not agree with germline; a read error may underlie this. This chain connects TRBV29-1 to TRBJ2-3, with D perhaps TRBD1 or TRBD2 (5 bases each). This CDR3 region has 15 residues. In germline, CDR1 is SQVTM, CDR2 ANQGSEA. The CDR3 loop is CSVLTWGWGTDTQYF. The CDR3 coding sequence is TGCAGCGTGTTAACCTGGGGGTGGGGCACAGATACACAGTATTTT.

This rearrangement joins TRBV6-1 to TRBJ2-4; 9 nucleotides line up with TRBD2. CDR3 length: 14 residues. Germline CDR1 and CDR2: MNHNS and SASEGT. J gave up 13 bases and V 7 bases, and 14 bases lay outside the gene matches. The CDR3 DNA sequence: TGTGCCAGCACCTCCAAGGGAGCGGGGGGCCGACAGTACTTC. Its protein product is CASTSKGAGGRQYF.

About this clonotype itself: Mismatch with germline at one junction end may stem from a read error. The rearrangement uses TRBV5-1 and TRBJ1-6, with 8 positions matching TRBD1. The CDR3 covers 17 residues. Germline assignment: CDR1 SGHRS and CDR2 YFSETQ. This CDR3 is CTSSLRLQGAYGSPLHF. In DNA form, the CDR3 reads TGCACCAGCAGCTTGCGACTTCAGGGGGCCTATGGTTCACCCCTCCACTTT.

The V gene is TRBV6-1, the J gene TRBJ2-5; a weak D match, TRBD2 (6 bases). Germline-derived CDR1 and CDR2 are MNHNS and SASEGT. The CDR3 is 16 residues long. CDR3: CASSEWGGIGPETQYF. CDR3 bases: TGTGCAAGTAGTGAATGGGGCGGGATCGGTCCGGAGACCCAGTACTTC.

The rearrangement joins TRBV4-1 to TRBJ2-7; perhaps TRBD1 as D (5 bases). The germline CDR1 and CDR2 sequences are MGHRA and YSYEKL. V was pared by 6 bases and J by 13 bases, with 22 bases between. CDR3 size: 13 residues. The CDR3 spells CASSFDRVYELYF. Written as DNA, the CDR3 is TGCGCCAGCAGTTTCGACAGAGTCTACGAGCTCTACTTC.

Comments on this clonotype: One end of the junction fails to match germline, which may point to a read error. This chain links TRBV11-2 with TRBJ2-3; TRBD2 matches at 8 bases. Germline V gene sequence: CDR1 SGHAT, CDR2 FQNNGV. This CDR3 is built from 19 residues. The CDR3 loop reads CAISLESTTGGAYTDTEYF. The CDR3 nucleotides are TGTGCCATCAGCTTAGAGTCAACGACGGGGGGGGCCTACACAGATACGGAGTATTTT.

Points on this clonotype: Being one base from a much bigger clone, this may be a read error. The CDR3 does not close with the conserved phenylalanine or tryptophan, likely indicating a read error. The CDR3 reads CSAATPSNSYEQYS. DNA of the CDR3: TGCAGTGCTGCTACCCCATCAAACTCCTACGAGCAGTACTCC. The V gene is TRBV20-1, the J gene TRBJ2-7, with unresolved D. The length of the CDR3 is 14 residues. V was shortened by 5 bases and J by 0 bases, with 14 bases between the two germline ends. The germline CDR1 and CDR2 sequences are DFQATT and SNEGSKA (reference sequence).

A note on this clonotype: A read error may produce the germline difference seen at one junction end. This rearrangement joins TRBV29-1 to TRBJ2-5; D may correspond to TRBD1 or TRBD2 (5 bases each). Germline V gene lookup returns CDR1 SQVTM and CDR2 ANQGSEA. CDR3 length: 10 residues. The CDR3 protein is CSVEGETHFF. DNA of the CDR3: TGCAGCGTTGAGGGGGAGACCCACTTCTTC.

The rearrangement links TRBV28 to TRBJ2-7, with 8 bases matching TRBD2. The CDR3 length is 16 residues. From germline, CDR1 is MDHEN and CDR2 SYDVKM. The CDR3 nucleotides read TGTGTAAGCAGTCCGATGGGGACTAGGGTGGGTGGCGAGCAGTACTTC. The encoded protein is CVSSPMGTRVGGEQYF.

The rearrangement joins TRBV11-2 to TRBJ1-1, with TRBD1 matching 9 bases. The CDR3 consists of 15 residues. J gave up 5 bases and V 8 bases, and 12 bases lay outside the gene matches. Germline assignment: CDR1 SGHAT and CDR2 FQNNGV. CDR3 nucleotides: TGTGCCAGCGGCGATACAGGGGGCAGGGGTACTGAAGCTTTCTTT. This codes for CASGDTGGRGTEAFF.

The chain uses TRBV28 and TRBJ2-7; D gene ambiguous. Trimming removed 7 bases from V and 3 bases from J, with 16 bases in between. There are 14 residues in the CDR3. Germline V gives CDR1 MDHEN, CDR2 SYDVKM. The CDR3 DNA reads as TGTGCCAGCAAGGCCGAGTCGCACGACTACGAGCAGTACTTC. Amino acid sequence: CASKAESHDYEQYF.

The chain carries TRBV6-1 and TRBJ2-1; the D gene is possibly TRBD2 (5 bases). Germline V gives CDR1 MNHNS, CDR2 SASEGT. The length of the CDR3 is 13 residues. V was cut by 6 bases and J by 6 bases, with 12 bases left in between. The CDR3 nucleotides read TGTGCCAGCAGAGATACTAGAGCCAATGAGCAGTTCTTC. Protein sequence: CASRDTRANEQFF.

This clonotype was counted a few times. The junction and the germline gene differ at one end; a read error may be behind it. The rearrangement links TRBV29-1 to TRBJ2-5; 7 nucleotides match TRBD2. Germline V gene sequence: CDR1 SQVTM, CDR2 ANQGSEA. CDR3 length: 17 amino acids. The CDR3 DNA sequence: TGTAGCGTTGAAACGGACGACTCGAGCGGGATGTACGAGACCCAGTACTTC. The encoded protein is CSVETDDSSGMYETQYF.

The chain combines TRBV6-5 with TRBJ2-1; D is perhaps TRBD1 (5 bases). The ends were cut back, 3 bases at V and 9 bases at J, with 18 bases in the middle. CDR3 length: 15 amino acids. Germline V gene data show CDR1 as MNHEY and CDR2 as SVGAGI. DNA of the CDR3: TGTGCCAGCAGTTATCAACAGGCAGGGCTCGGTGAGCAGTTCTTC. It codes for CASSYQQAGLGEQFF.

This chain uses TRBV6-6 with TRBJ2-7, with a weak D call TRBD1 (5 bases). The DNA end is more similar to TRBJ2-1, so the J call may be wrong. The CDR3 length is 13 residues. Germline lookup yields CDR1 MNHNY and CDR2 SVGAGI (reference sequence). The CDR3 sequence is CASHRMRPTKQFF. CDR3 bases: TGTGCCAGTCACAGGATGCGGCCGACCAAGCAGTTCTTC.

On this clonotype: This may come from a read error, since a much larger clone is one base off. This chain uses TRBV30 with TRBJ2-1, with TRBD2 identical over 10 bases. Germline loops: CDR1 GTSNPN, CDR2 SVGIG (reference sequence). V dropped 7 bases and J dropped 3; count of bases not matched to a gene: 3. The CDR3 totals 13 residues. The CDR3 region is CASKREGYNEQFF. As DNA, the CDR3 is TGTGCCTCTAAGCGGGAGGGCTACAATGAGCAGTTCTTC.

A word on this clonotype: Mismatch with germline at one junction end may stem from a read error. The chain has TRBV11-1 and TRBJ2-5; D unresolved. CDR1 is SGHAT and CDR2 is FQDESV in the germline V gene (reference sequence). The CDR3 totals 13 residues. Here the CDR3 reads CVSSSTAQESQYF. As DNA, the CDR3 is TGTGTCAGCAGCTCGACGGCACAAGAGAGCCAGTACTTC.

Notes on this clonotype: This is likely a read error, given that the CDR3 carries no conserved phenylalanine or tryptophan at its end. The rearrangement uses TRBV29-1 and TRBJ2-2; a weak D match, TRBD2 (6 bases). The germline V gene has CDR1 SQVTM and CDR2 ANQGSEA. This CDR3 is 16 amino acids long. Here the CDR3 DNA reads TGCAACGTTGAAAGGTGGACCGGGAGGAACACCGGGGAGCTGTTTTCT. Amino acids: CNVERWTGRNTGELFS.

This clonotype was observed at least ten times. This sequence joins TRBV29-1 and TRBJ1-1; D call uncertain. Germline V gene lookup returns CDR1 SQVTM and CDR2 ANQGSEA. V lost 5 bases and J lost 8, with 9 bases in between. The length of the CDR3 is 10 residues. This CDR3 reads CSVSREEAFF. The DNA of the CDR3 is TGCAGCGTTTCGCGAGAGGAAGCTTTCTTT.